A single T cell receptor beta chain is shown here with its context. This specimen belongs to a study of blood T cell repertoires in COVID-19. Sequenced by immunoSEQ multiplex PCR; TCRdb stores in-frame clones only, minus some. The table includes around 19,000 clones, 87% detected once. Trimming removed 3 bases from V and 9 bases from J; junction bases left unmatched: 10. Germline V gene lookup returns CDR1 SGHRS and CDR2 YFSETQ. This CDR3 contains 15 residues. The TCR was taken from a human donor in a cohort sampled during active COVID-19. The genes are TRBV5-1 and TRBJ2-1; TRBD2 matches at 9 bases. What was sequenced was peripheral blood. The CDR3 region is CASSSLAGADSEQFF. CDR3 coding DNA: TGCGCCAGCAGCTCCTTAGCGGGAGCGGATAGTGAGCAGTTCTTC. The variable domain in full, with the rest retrieved from reference TRBV5-1 and TRBJ2-1, is KAGVTQTPRYLIKTRGQQVTLSCSPISGHRSVSWYQQTPGQGLQFLFEYFSETQRNKGNFPGRFSGRQFSNSRSEMNVSTLELGDSALYLCASSSLAGADSEQFFGPGTRLTVL.